This T cell receptor (beta chain) was observed in a study of blood T cell repertoires in COVID-19. The method was immunoSEQ multiplex PCR; TCRdb's version includes in-frame clones alone and lacks a portion of them. The sample records roughly 52,000 clones, roughly 87% being singletons. The length of the CDR3 is 15 residues. Sequenced input: peripheral blood. The chain has TRBV21-1 and TRBJ2-1; whether TRBD1, the table's D call, matches the DNA was not checked. TRBV21-1 has pseudogene status. The receptor was isolated from a man between 40 and 49 years old with COVID-19, enrolled during active disease. The CDR3 is CASRERDSSYNEQFF. DNA of the CDR3: TGTGCCAGCAGAGAGAGGGACAGCTCCTACAATGAGCAGTTCTTC.